The sequence of this TCR beta chain was determined in a study of chemoradiotherapy in HPV16-positive cancers. Study-level information: Candidate HPV-specific T-cell clones and common TCR motifs came from functional assays in two HPV16-positive patients. Overall study findings and caveats: Better recurrence-free survival went with HPV-responsive T-cell expansion in HPV16-positive patients. During treatment, candidate HPV-specific clones and E7-related motifs expanded in tumor.

Sequencing used immunoSEQ multiplex PCR; TCRdb keeps in-frame clones, though not all of them. The data contain tens of thousands of clones, around 80% of them singletons. Turning to this clone: The antigen is undetermined.

The CDR3 spans 15 residues. Per germline, CDR1 GTSNPN and CDR2 SVGIG (reference sequence). V lost 2 bases, J lost 0 bases, and 4 bases stayed unmatched. This receptor was identified in a human donor with HPV-associated anogenital cancer. The V and J genes are TRBV30 and TRBJ2-3, with TRBD2 matching 8 bases. The starting material was blood, obtained from a patient who underwent chemoradiotherapy. CDR3 protein: CAWSRLASSTDTQYF. The DNA of the CDR3 is TGTGCCTGGAGTAGACTAGCGTCTAGCACAGATACGCAGTATTTT.